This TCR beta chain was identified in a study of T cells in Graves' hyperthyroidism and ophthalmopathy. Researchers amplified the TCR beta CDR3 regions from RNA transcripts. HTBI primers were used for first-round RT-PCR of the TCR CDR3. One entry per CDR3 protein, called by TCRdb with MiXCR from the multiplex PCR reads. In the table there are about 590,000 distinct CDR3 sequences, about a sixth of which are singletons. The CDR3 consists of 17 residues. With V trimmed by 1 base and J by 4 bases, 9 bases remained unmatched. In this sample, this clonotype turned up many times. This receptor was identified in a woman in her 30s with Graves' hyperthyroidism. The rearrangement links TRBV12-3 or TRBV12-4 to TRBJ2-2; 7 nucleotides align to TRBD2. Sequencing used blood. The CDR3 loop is CASSLVGAGTTTGELFF. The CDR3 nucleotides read TGTGCCAGCAGTTTAGTGGGAGCGGGAACGACCACCGGGGAGCTGTTTTTT.